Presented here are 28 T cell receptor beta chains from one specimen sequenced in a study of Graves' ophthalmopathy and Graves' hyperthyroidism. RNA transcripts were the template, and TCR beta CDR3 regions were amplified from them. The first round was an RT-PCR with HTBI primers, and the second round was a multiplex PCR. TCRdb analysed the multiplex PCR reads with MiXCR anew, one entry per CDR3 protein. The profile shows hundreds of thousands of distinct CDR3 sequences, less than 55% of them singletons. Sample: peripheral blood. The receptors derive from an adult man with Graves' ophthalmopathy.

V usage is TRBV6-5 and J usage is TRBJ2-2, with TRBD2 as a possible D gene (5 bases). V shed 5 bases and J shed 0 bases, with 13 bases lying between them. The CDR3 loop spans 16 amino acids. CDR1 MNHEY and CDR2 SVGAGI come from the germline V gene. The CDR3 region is CASSLLRTSNTGELFF. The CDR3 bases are TGTGCCAGCAGTCTCCTCCGGACTTCGAACACCGGGGAGCTGTTTTTT.

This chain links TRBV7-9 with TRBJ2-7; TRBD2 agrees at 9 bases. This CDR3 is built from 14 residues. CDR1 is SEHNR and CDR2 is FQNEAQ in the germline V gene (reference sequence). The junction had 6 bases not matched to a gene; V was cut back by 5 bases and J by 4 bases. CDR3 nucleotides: TGTGCCAGCAGCCCGGCGGGGGGGACGTACGAGCAGTACTTC. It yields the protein CASSPAGGTYEQYF. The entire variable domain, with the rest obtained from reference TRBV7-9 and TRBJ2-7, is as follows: DTGVSQNPRHKITKRGQNVTFRCDPISEHNRLYWYRQTLGQGPEFLTYFQNEAQLEKSRLLSDRFSAERPKGSFSTLEIQRTEQGDSAMYLCASSPAGGTYEQYFGPGTRLTVT.

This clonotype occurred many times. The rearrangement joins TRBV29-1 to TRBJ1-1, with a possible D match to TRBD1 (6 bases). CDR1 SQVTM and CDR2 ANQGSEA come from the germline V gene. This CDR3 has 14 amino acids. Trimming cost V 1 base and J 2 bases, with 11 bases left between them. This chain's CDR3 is CSVEVGGHNTEAFF. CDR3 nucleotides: TGCAGCGTTGAAGTGGGGGGGCATAACACTGAAGCTTTCTTT.

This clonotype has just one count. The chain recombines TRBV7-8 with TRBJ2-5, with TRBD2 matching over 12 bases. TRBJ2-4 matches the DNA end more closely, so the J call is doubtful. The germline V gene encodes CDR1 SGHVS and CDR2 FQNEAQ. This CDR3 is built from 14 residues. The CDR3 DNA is TGTGCCAGCAGCGCCGGACTAGCGGGGAACATTCAGTACTTC. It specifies CASSAGLAGNIQYF.

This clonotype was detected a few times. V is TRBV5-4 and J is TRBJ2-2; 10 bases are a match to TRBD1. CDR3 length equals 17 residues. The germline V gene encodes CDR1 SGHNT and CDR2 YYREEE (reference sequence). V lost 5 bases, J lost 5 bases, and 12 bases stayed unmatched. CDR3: CASSLAPGQGGTGELFF. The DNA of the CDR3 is TGTGCCAGCAGTTTAGCGCCCGGACAGGGGGGTACCGGGGAGCTGTTTTTT.

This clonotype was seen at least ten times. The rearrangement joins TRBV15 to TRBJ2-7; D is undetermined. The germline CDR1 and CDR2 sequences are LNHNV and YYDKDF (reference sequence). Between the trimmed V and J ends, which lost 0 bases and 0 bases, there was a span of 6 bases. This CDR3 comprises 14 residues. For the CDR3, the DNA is TGTGCCACCAGCAGAGACCCGAGCTCCTACGAGCAGTACTTC. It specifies CATSRDPSSYEQYF.

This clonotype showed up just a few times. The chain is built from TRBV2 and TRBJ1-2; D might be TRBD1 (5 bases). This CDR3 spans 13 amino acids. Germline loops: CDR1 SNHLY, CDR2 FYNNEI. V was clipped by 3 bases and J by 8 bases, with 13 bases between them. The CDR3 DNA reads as TGTGCCAGCAGTGAGGACGGGGGAGTGGGCTACACCTTC. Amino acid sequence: CASSEDGGVGYTF.

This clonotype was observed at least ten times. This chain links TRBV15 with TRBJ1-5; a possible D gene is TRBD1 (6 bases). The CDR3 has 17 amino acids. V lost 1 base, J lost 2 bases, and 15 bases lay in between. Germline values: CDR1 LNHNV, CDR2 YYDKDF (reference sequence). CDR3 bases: TGTGCCACCAGCAGAGGAGGGGGGGAGCTCGGCAATCAGCCCCAGCATTTT. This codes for CATSRGGGELGNQPQHF.

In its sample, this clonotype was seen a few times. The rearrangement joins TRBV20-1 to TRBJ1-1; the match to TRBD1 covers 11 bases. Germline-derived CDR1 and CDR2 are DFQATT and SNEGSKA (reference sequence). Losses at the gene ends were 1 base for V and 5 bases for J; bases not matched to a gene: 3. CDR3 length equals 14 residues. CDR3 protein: CSARAGQGETEAFF. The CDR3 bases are TGCAGTGCTAGAGCGGGACAGGGGGAAACTGAAGCTTTCTTT.

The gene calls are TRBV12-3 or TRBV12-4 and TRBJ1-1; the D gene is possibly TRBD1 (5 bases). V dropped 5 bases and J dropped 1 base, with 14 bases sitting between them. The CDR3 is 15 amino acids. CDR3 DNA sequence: TGTGCCAGCAGTCTTGAGGGGTTAGGGAACACTGAAGCTTTCTTT. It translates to CASSLEGLGNTEAFF.

DNA for the CDR3: TGTGCCAGCAGGGGACAGGGCCTCACCTACGAGCAGTACTTC. Translating gives CASRGQGLTYEQYF. The chain joins TRBV28 to TRBJ2-7; 9 bases map to TRBD1. This CDR3 contains 14 residues. V gave up 6 bases and J gave up 2 bases; unmatched junction bases: 5. CDR1 is MDHEN, CDR2 SYDVKM, per germline.

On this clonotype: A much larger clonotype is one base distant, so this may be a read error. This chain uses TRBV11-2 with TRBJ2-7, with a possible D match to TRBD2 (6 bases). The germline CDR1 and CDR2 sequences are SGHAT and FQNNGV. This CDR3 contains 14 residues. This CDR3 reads CASSPGDDSYGQYF. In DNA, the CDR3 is TGTGCCAGCAGCCCGGGGGACGACTCCTACGGGCAGTACTTC.

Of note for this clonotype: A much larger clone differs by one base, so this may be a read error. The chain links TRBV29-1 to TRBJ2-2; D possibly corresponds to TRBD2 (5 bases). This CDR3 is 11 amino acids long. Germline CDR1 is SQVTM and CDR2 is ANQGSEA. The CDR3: CSVQDTGEPFF. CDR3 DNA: TGCAGCGTTCAAGACACCGGGGAGCCGTTTTTT.

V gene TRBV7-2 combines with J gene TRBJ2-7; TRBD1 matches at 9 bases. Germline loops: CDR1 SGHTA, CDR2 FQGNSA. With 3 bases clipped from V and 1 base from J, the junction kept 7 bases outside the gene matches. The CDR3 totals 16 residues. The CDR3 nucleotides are TGTGCCAGCAGCTTGGGGACAGGGTATAAATCCTACGAGCAGTACTTC. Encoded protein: CASSLGTGYKSYEQYF.

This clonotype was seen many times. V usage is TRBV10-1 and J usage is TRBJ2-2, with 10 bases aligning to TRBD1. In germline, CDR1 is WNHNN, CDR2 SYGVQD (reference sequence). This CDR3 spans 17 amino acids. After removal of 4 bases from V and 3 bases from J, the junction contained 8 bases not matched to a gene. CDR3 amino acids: CASSAVLDRGHTGELFF. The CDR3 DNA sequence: TGCGCCAGCAGTGCCGTACTTGACAGGGGGCACACCGGGGAGCTGTTTTTT.

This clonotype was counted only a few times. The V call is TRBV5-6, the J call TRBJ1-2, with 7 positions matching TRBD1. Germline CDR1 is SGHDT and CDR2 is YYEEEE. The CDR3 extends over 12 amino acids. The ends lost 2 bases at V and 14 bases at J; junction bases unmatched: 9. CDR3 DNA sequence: TGTGCCAGCAGCTTTCCCCAGGGGGGCGATACCTTC. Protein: CASSFPQGGDTF.

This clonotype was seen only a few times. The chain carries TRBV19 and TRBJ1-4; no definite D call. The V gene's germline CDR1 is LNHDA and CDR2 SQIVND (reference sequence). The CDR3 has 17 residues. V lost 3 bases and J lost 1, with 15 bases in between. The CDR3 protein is CASSIPLSRLTNEKLFF. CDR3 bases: TGTGCCAGTAGTATCCCTCTGAGCAGGTTAACTAATGAAAAACTGTTTTTT.

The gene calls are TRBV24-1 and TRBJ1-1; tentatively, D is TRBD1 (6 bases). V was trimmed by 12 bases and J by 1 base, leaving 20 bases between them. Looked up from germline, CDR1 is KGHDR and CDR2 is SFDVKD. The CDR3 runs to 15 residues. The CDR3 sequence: CAESWWGAQNTEAFF. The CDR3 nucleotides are TGTGCCGAGTCCTGGTGGGGGGCCCAGAACACTGAAGCTTTCTTT.

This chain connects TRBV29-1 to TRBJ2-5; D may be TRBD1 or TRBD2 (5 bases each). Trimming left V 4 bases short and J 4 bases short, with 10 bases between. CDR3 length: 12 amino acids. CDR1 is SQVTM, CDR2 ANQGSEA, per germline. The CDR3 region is CSVVTGGETQYF. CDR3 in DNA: TGCAGCGTTGTTACAGGAGGAGAGACCCAGTACTTC.

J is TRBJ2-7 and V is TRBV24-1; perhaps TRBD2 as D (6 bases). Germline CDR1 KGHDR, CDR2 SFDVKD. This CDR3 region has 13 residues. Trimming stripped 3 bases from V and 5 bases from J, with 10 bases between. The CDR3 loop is CATSDAGLDEQYF. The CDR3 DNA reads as TGTGCCACCAGTGATGCGGGGCTGGACGAGCAGTACTTC.

CDR3 nucleotides: TGTGCCAGCAGGACGACAGGGGGTTCGACTGAAGCTTTCTTT. This encodes CASRTTGGSTEAFF. The chain combines TRBV7-9 with TRBJ1-1, with 9 bases matching TRBD1. CDR1 SEHNR and CDR2 FQNEAQ come from the germline V gene (reference sequence). The ends lost 6 bases at V and 5 bases at J; junction bases unmatched: 7. The CDR3 totals 14 residues.

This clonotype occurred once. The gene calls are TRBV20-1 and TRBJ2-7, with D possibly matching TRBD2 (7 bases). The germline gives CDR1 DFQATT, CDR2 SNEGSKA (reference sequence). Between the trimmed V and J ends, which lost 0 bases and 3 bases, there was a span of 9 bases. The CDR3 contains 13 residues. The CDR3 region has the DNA TGCAGTGCTAGAGAGGGGGGGCTCTACGAGCAGTACTTC. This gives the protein CSAREGGLYEQYF.

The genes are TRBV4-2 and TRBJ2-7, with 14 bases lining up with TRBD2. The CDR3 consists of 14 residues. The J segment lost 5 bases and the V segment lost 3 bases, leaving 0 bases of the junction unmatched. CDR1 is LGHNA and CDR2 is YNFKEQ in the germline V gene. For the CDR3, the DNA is TGTGCCAGCAGCCAGGGACTAGCGGGAGACGAGCAGTACTTC. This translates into CASSQGLAGDEQYF.

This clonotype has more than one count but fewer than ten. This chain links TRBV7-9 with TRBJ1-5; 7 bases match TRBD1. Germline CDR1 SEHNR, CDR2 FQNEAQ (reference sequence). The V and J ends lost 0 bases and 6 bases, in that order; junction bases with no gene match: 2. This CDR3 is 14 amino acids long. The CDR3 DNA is TGTGCCAGCAGCTTAGCTCAGGGGGGTCAGCCCCAGCATTTT. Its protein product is CASSLAQGGQPQHF. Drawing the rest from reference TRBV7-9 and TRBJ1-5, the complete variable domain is DTGVSQNPRHKITKRGQNVTFRCDPISEHNRLYWYRQTLGQGPEFLTYFQNEAQLEKSRLLSDRFSAERPKGSFSTLEIQRTEQGDSAMYLCASSLAQGGQPQHFGDGTRLSIL.

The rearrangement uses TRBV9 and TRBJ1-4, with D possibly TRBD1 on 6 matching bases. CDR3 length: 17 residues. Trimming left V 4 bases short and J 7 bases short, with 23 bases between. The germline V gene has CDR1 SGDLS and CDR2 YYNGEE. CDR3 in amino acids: CASSPLWGGREGEKLFF. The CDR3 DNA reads TGTGCCAGCAGCCCTCTTTGGGGGGGGCGAGAGGGTGAAAAACTGTTTTTT.

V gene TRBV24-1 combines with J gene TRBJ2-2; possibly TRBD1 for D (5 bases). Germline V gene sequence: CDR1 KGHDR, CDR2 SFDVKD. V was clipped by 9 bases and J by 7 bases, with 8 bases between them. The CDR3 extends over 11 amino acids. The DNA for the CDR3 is TGTGCCACCCACCAGGGCGGGGAGCTGTTTTTT. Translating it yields CATHQGGELFF.

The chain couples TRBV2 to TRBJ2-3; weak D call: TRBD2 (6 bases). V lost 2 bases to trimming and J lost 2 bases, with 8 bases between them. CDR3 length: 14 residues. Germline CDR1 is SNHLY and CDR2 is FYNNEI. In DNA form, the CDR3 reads TGTGCCAGCAGTGAACGGGGGAACACAGATACGCAGTATTTT. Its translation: CASSERGNTDTQYF.

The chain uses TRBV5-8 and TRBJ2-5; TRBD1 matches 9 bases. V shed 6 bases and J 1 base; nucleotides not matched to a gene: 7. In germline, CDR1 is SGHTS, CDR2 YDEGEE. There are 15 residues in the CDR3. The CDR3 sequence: CASTDPDRGQETQYF. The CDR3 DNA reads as TGTGCCAGCACCGATCCGGACAGGGGCCAAGAGACCCAGTACTTC.